One sample yielded the 12 T cell receptor beta chains listed below, sequenced in a study of T cell repertoires in cytomegalovirus infection. TCRdb reanalysed the reads using MiXCR and keeps one entry per CDR3 protein. The sample has about 80,000 distinct CDR3 sequences, 3.5% to 4.5% seen once. The specimen was PBMCs. The source is a human donor in good health (CMV status not recorded). Some clones in this sample may be carry-over from other donors' samples.

This clonotype was counted many times. This rearrangement joins TRBV12-3 or TRBV12-4 to TRBJ1-5; D uncertain. The CDR3 is 16 amino acids. The V end was cut by 7 bases, the J end by 1 base, with 17 bases between. The CDR3 DNA reads TGTGCCAGCAAAGAAGGTGATCCCCTAAGCAATCAGCCCCAGCATTTT. As protein: CASKEGDPLSNQPQHF.

This clonotype was seen many times. This chain joins TRBV2 and TRBJ2-1; D might be TRBD1 (5 bases). Trimming took 7 bases from V and 2 from J, leaving 15 bases between them. Germline V gene data show CDR1 as SNHLY and CDR2 as FYNNEI. This CDR3 is built from 15 residues. CDR3 region: CASNLQETPYNEQFF. The CDR3 bases are TGTGCCAGCAACTTACAGGAAACGCCCTACAATGAGCAGTTCTTC.

In this sample, this clonotype turned up many times. V and J are TRBV7-9 and TRBJ2-7; no reliable D call. The CDR3 loop spans 12 amino acids. The germline CDR1 and CDR2 sequences are SEHNR and FQNEAQ (reference sequence). The V end was cut by 4 bases, the J end by 6 bases, with 10 bases between. CDR3 in DNA: TGTGCCAGCAGCTCAAGGACGGGCGAGCAGTACTTC. Translation gives CASSSRTGEQYF.

This clonotype was picked up many times. The rearrangement links TRBV7-9 to TRBJ2-1; perhaps D is TRBD1 or TRBD2 (5 bases each). This CDR3 is 15 amino acids long. CDR1 is SEHNR and CDR2 is FQNEAQ in the germline V gene (reference sequence). Trimming shortened V by 5 bases and J by 2 bases, and 13 bases separated the two germline ends. The CDR3 DNA sequence: TGTGCCAGCAGCCCCCGAGGGGCCGCCTACAATGAGCAGTTCTTC. As protein: CASSPRGAAYNEQFF.

This clonotype was observed many times. The chain links TRBV12-3 or TRBV12-4 to TRBJ1-1; no clear D. Trimming left V 3 bases short and J 12 bases short, with 20 bases between. This CDR3 spans 14 amino acids. In DNA form, the CDR3 reads TGTGCCAGCAGTTTCTACAATGGGCTCAGAGATACTTTCTTT. Protein: CASSFYNGLRDTFF.

This clonotype was seen repeatedly, ten times or more. V and J are TRBV29-1 and TRBJ2-1; perhaps TRBD1 as D (5 bases). This CDR3 is built from 13 residues. V was pared by 4 bases and J by 0 bases, with 7 bases between. CDR1 is SQVTM, CDR2 ANQGSEA, per germline. The CDR3 reads CSVGDSSYNEQFF. The CDR3 DNA follows: TGCAGCGTTGGAGACAGCTCCTACAATGAGCAGTTCTTC.

This clonotype occurred many times. The chain couples TRBV7-6 to TRBJ2-7, with a possible D match to TRBD1 (6 bases). Trimming took off 6 bases at V and 1 base at J, with 16 bases between the two ends. Germline CDR1 and CDR2: SGHVS and FNYEAQ. The CDR3 runs 15 residues. CDR3 amino acids: CASSQLGAQSYEQYF. The CDR3 nucleotides read TGTGCCAGCAGTCAATTGGGGGCCCAATCCTACGAGCAGTACTTC. The whole variable domain, filled in from reference TRBV7-6 and TRBJ2-7, reads GAGVSQSPRYKVTKRGQDVALRCDPISGHVSLYWYRQALGQGPEFLTYFNYEAQQDKSGLPNDRFSAERPEGSISTLTIQRTEQRDSAMYRCASSQLGAQSYEQYFGPGTRLTVT.

This clonotype has a count of ten or more. V is TRBV5-1 and J is TRBJ2-6; D unclear. This CDR3 is built from 15 residues. V was shortened by 0 bases and J by 0 bases, with 4 bases between the two germline ends. The germline V gene has CDR1 SGHRS and CDR2 YFSETQ. CDR3 residues: CASSLDPSGANVLTF. In DNA form, the CDR3 reads TGCGCCAGCAGCTTGGACCCCTCTGGGGCCAACGTCCTGACTTTC.

This clonotype was picked up many times. CDR3 coding DNA: TGTGCCAGCAGCTTAAACCAGGTACCCTCTGAAGCTTTCTTT. Amino acids: CASSLNQVPSEAFF. The V gene is TRBV7-2, the J gene TRBJ1-1, with D uncertain. The germline V and J ends were trimmed by 2 bases and 6 bases, with 13 bases remaining between them. This CDR3 has 14 residues. Germline CDR1 SGHTA, CDR2 FQGNSA.

At least ten counts were recorded for this clonotype. The gene calls are TRBV19 and TRBJ2-2; no reliable D call. Germline loops: CDR1 LNHDA, CDR2 SQIVND (reference sequence). Trimming shortened V by 3 bases and J by 5 bases, and 10 bases separated the two germline ends. The CDR3 spans 14 residues. CDR3 region: CASSIDGETGELFF. CDR3 nucleotide sequence: TGTGCCAGTAGTATTGATGGAGAGACCGGGGAGCTGTTTTTT.

This clonotype was counted many times. V usage is TRBV29-1 and J usage is TRBJ1-5; TRBD1 aligns across 7 bases. The CDR3 is made up of 12 amino acids. In germline, CDR1 is SQVTM, CDR2 ANQGSEA. Unmatched junction bases numbered 1, after V lost 5 bases and J lost 3 bases. This chain's CDR3 is CSVKGANQPQHF. For the CDR3, the DNA is TGCAGCGTTAAGGGGGCCAATCAGCCCCAGCATTTT. Together with reference TRBV29-1 and TRBJ1-5, the CDR3 gives the full variable domain: SAVISQKPSRDICQRGTSLTIQCQVDSQVTMMFWYRQQPGQSLTLIATANQGSEATYESGFVIDKFPISRPNLTFSTLTVSNMSPEDSSIYLCSVKGANQPQHFGDGTRLSIL.

This clonotype was found many times. The chain couples TRBV6-1 to TRBJ2-7; unclear D gene. Trimming took off 0 bases at V and 3 bases at J, with 9 bases between the two ends. Per germline, CDR1 MNHNS and CDR2 SASEGT. CDR3 length: 14 residues. CDR3 nucleotides: TGTGCCAGCAGTGAAGCCGAGGATGGCTACGAGCAGTACTTC. It encodes CASSEAEDGYEQYF.